This section outlines one TCR beta chain sequence together with its context. The antigen remains undetermined. These data belong to a study of CD4+ T cells in melanoma. Study findings and constraints: CD8+ T cell, macrophage and B cell function reportedly correlated with neoantigen-specific CD4+ T cells.

CDR1 SQVTM and CDR2 ANQGSEA come from the germline V gene. The length of the CDR3 is 10 residues. V was trimmed by 4 bases and J by 7 bases, leaving 4 bases between them. Data came from immunoSEQ multiplex PCR; TCRdb stores just in-frame clones and leaves some out. The sample consists of thousands of clones, approximately 70% of them appearing once. Specimen: cells from a culture (not recorded whether cultured in vitro). The source is a human donor with melanoma. The V call is TRBV29-1, the J call TRBJ1-4; no clear D. For the CDR3, the DNA is TGCAGCGTTGTTAGTGAAAAACTGTTTTTT. Its translation: CSVVSEKLFF.